This T cell receptor beta chain was captured in a study of Graves' ophthalmopathy and Graves' hyperthyroidism (dated by TCRdb to the late 2010s). A note on the overall study: Peripheral blood samples were taken at the time of initial diagnosis, before any treatment was given. In total, 135 blood samples were TCR-sequenced: 40 to 45 ophthalmopathy, roughly 77 hyperthyroidism and around 17 hyperthyroidism-to-ophthalmopathy patients. Following sample collection, hyperthyroidism patients were given methimazole at a starting dose of 30 mg daily, and ophthalmopathy patients were given high-dose intravenous methylprednisolone. For independent validation, a separate cohort was made up of 18 to 20 hyperthyroidism patients plus 17 patients who later progressed from hyperthyroidism to ophthalmopathy. To explore V-J signatures distinguishing ophthalmopathy from hyperthyroidism, a discovery set of about 99 patients (43 ophthalmopathy, 55 to 60 stable hyperthyroidism) was enrolled. The 90 to 100 discovery patients were randomly split 7:3 into training and test sets. To tell Graves' ophthalmopathy apart from Graves' hyperthyroidism, and to predict which patients would progress to ophthalmopathy, the study relied on TCR beta repertoire signatures. In about 6 hyperthyroidism patients, the T-cell repertoire of thyroid tissue was compared with the T-cell repertoire of blood. What the research found in general, with its limitations: In cross-validation, the 13-signature model distinguished ophthalmopathy from stable hyperthyroidism with about 88% sensitivity and about 84% specificity, and in the test set the corresponding values were roughly 78% and 74%. Most expanded thyroid clonotypes with a frequency above 0.001 also appeared in blood, which suggests that blood repertoires may reflect the immune response in the thyroid. Sample size was not predetermined statistically, and investigators were not blinded to group allocation. In validation, the model predicted ophthalmopathy progression with roughly 68% sensitivity and roughly 72% specificity; eleven to twelve predicted patients were CT-confirmed with GO in a median of approximately six months.

This clonotype occurred a few times. It has no known antigen specificity. One end of the junction varies from germline; a read error may be responsible. The germline V gene provides CDR1 SGHAT and CDR2 FQNNGV. The CDR3 has 16 amino acids, counting the end cysteine and phenylalanine. The read is trimmed to its CDR3 DNA, 48 bases read in frame from base 1. Hyperthyroidism was defined as stable when no progression to ophthalmopathy occurred within 18 months of follow-up. Hyperthyroidism patients were newly diagnosed, with disease duration under 2 months, and aged 18 to 65 years. Patients with other autoimmune diseases, uncontrolled infections, pregnancy or lactation were excluded. Diagnosis was based on clinical symptoms, serum thyroxine, TRAb, thyroid ultrasound and orbital computed tomography. PBMCs were isolated from about 10 ml of fresh peripheral blood by Ficoll-Paque density gradient centrifugation. Total RNA was extracted with Trizol reagent and quality-checked on an Agilent 2100 Bioanalyzer.

TCR beta CDR3 regions were amplified from RNA transcripts for repertoire sequencing. A first-round RT-PCR used HTBI primers with the Qiagen OneStep RT-PCR kit, followed by a second-round multiplex PCR, size selection and purification. Libraries were sequenced on an Illumina HiSeq2000 using paired-end 100 bp reads. Processing in the source paper ran as follows. Reads were processed with SOAPnuke, discarding reads with adapters, uncalled bases, mean Phred below 15, or no exact constant-primer or identifier match. COPE v1.2.5 was used to merge the high-quality paired reads. Unique nucleotide sequences were defined as clonotypes and aligned to IMGT TRB V, D and J references using MiTCR v1.1. Analysis was restricted to V-J combinations with a frequency above 0.0001, which covered over 98% of repertoires. For each V-J combination, a TCR clonal expansion and chaos score was defined as F50 clonal expansion divided by the chaos observed in the TCRdist matrix. Welch's t-statistics and random forest were used to narrow the features down to more than 10 V-J combinations, which were then fed into a naive Bayes classifier. The similarity between thyroid and blood repertoires was quantified using the Morisita-Horn index. The public reads were run again by TCRdb, first through fastp at Q25 and then through MiXCR, and only productive beta chains were kept. Each CDR3 protein appears once, grouped with its most common genes and DNA. These V and J calls originate from TCRdb's pipeline instead of the authors' own analysis. Within this sample are hundreds of thousands of distinct CDR3 sequences, with about a fifth of them counted one time only. Around 6.5% of the sample is taken by the ten largest.

The receptor's source is a woman under 30 with stable Graves' hyperthyroidism. Some clones in this sample may be carry-over from other donors' samples. Donor details come from another sample of the same person, matched by shared clones. The chain links TRBV11-2 with TRBJ2-2; 7 bases in the middle match TRBD2. Sequencing input: peripheral blood. CDR3 loop: CASSFGLVGNAGELFF. Read as DNA, the sequence is TGTGCCAGCAGCTTTGGACTAGTGGGGAACGCCGGGGAGCTGTTTTTT.